What follows are 29 T cell receptor beta chains derived from one specimen sequenced in a study of cytomegalovirus exposure and HLA in healthy donors. Use of 60 Vbeta and 13 Jbeta primers characterized the PCR. The assay was immunoSEQ multiplex PCR, and TCRdb's table has in-frame clones only and misses some. This repertoire includes around 140,000 clones. Sequenced: PBMCs. These TCRs come from a woman in her forties in good health and CMV-seronegative.

The chain couples TRBV4-3 to TRBJ1-1; D unresolved. The germline V gene encodes CDR1 LGHNA and CDR2 YSLEER. The V and J ends lost 4 bases and 5 bases respectively, with 11 bases between them. This CDR3 is 13 amino acids long. The CDR3: CASSRGNWTEAFF. CDR3 nucleotide sequence: TGCGCCAGCAGCCGAGGGAATTGGACTGAAGCTTTCTTT.

The chain is built from TRBV7-2 and TRBJ1-6, with D uncertain. The germline V gene encodes CDR1 SGHTA and CDR2 FQGNSA. This CDR3 has 16 residues. Trimming took off 0 bases at V and 2 bases at J, with 8 bases between the two ends. The chain's CDR3 is CASSLAPHTYNSPLHF. In nucleotides, the CDR3 is TGTGCCAGCAGCTTAGCGCCCCACACCTATAATTCACCCCTCCACTTT. Full variable domain (rest looked up from reference TRBV7-2 and TRBJ1-6): GAGVSQSPSNKVTEKGKDVELRCDPISGHTALYWYRQSLGQGLEFLIYFQGNSAPDKSGLPSDRFSAERTGGSVSTLTIQRTQQEDSAVYLCASSLAPHTYNSPLHFGNGTRLTVT.

The chain uses TRBV6-1 and TRBJ1-2; 7 nucleotides align to TRBD1. The germline CDR1 and CDR2 sequences are MNHNS and SASEGT. With V trimmed by 1 base and J by 1 base, 6 bases remained unmatched. The CDR3 loop spans 16 amino acids. The CDR3 spells CASSEEDRKDNYGYTF. As DNA, the CDR3 is TGTGCCAGCAGTGAAGAGGACAGGAAAGATAACTATGGCTACACCTTC.

The chain carries TRBV4-3 and TRBJ2-2, with TRBD2 identical over 12 bases. V gave up 1 base and J gave up 2 bases; unmatched junction bases: 8. From germline, CDR1 is LGHNA and CDR2 YSLEER. The CDR3 sequence is 19 residues long. CDR3 sequence: CASSQAGLAGRLNTGELFF. The CDR3 DNA follows: TGCGCCAGCAGCCAAGCTGGACTAGCGGGGCGTTTAAACACCGGGGAGCTGTTTTTT.

J is TRBJ2-7 and V is TRBV4-3; 8 nucleotides match TRBD2. V was clipped by 0 bases and J by 3 bases; unmatched bases: 4. Germline V gene sequence: CDR1 LGHNA, CDR2 YSLEER. The CDR3 has 15 residues. For the CDR3, the DNA is TGCGCCAGCAGCCAAGATCAGCGGGGGAACTACGAGCAGTACTTC. Protein product: CASSQDQRGNYEQYF.

CDR3 in amino acids: CASSSGTGGNSPLHF. The CDR3, as DNA: TGTGCCAGCAGCTCAGGGACAGGCGGGAATTCACCCCTCCACTTT. The V call is TRBV7-2, the J call TRBJ1-6; TRBD1 matches at 8 bases. With 4 bases clipped from V and 7 bases from J, the junction kept 6 bases outside the gene matches. Germline loops: CDR1 SGHTA, CDR2 FQGNSA. This CDR3 comprises 15 residues.

Turning to this clone: The sample holds other DNA sequences that translate to the same CDR3. V usage is TRBV5-6 and J usage is TRBJ1-4; a possible D gene is TRBD1 (6 bases). The CDR3 covers 14 residues. Looked up from germline, CDR1 is SGHDT and CDR2 is YYEEEE. Trimming shortened V by 0 bases and J by 6 bases, and 9 bases separated the two germline ends. The CDR3 here is CASSLAGADEKLFF. The CDR3 DNA reads as TGTGCCAGCAGCTTGGCAGGGGCGGATGAAAAACTGTTTTTT.

This sequence joins TRBV5-1 and TRBJ2-7; a weak D match, TRBD1 (6 bases). Germline-derived CDR1 and CDR2 are SGHRS and YFSETQ. The germline V and J ends were trimmed by 3 bases and 1 base, with 11 bases remaining between them. The CDR3 has 14 amino acids. The CDR3 is CASSSYRASYEQYF. The CDR3 region has the DNA TGCGCCAGCAGCTCCTACAGGGCTTCCTACGAGCAGTACTTC.

This rearrangement joins TRBV7-2 to TRBJ1-2, with 8 nucleotides matching TRBD1. The CDR3 is 16 residues long. The trim removed 4 bases at V and 4 bases at J, leaving 11 bases unmatched. Germline CDR1 reads SGHTA; CDR2 reads FQGNSA. CDR3 bases: TGTGCCAGCAGCTCCGGTAGAGGACAGGGAGTCTATGGCTACACCTTC. Protein: CASSSGRGQGVYGYTF.

The genes are TRBV10-3 and TRBJ1-1; TRBD1 aligns across 10 bases. CDR3 size: 12 residues. Per germline, CDR1 ENHRY and CDR2 SYGVKD. V dropped 10 bases and J dropped 8; count of bases not matched to a gene: 7. CDR3 DNA: TGTGCCACCGGGACAGGGGTACAGGAAGCTTTCTTT. This codes for CATGTGVQEAFF.

This sequence joins TRBV15 and TRBJ1-2, with D unresolved. Germline values: CDR1 LNHNV, CDR2 YYDKDF (reference sequence). The CDR3 has 16 amino acids. Trimming left V 0 bases short and J 4 bases short, with 15 bases between. This chain's CDR3 is CATSRDRRGRSYGYTF. CDR3 DNA sequence: TGTGCCACCAGCAGAGATCGGCGCGGTAGGAGCTATGGCTACACCTTC.

The chain is built from TRBV5-1 and TRBJ2-7, with 7 bases aligning to TRBD1. V shed 5 bases and J 7 bases; nucleotides not matched to a gene: 9. Germline V gene lookup returns CDR1 SGHRS and CDR2 YFSETQ. CDR3 length: 13 amino acids. The CDR3 sequence is CASSTYRGGEQYV. In nucleotides, the CDR3 is TGCGCCAGCAGTACGTACAGGGGTGGGGAGCAGTACGTC.

The chain uses TRBV7-2 and TRBJ2-7; 13 bases are shared with TRBD2. CDR1 is SGHTA and CDR2 is FQGNSA in the germline V gene. The CDR3 spans 16 residues. Unmatched junction bases numbered 4, after V lost 5 bases and J lost 0 bases. CDR3 residues: CASSNRLAGGSYEQYF. The CDR3 DNA sequence: TGTGCCAGCAGCAATAGACTAGCGGGGGGCTCCTACGAGCAGTACTTC.

This chain connects TRBV7-8 to TRBJ1-6, with 7 positions matching TRBD1. Trimming took 2 bases from V and 9 from J; bases not matched to a gene: 7. Germline CDR1 reads SGHVS; CDR2 reads FQNEAQ. This CDR3 has 15 amino acids. As DNA, the CDR3 is TGTGCCAGCAGCTTACGTGACAGGGCAACTTCACCCCTCCACTTT. It specifies CASSLRDRATSPLHF.

The chain recombines TRBV19 with TRBJ2-1, with a possible D match to TRBD2 (6 bases). This CDR3 is built from 14 residues. Germline lookup yields CDR1 LNHDA and CDR2 SQIVND (reference sequence). Trimming pared 7 bases from V and 2 bases from J, leaving 12 bases between. This CDR3 reads CASNLGLTYNEQFF. CDR3 DNA: TGTGCCAGTAATCTGGGACTTACCTACAATGAGCAGTTCTTC.

J is TRBJ2-1 and V is TRBV5-1, with D perhaps TRBD1 (6 bases). Germline-derived CDR1 and CDR2 are SGHRS and YFSETQ. Trimming took off 4 bases at V and 2 bases at J, with 13 bases between the two ends. This CDR3 comprises 15 residues. CDR3 region: CASSPGTFTYNEQFF. The CDR3 DNA follows: TGCGCCAGCAGCCCCGGGACATTCACCTACAATGAGCAGTTCTTC.

CDR3 protein: CASSLAGTGTDTQYF. CDR3 nucleotide sequence: TGCGCCAGCAGCCTCGCCGGGACAGGCACAGATACGCAGTATTTT. This rearrangement joins TRBV5-1 to TRBJ2-3; 7 nucleotides line up with TRBD1. V trimming: 4 bases; J trimming: 1 base; junction bases outside the gene matches: 6. Germline loops: CDR1 SGHRS, CDR2 YFSETQ. The CDR3 loop spans 15 amino acids.

This sequence joins TRBV2 and TRBJ1-2, with 10 bases lining up with TRBD1. Germline CDR1 reads SNHLY; CDR2 reads FYNNEI. V shed 6 bases and J 7 bases; nucleotides not matched to a gene: 8. This CDR3 region has 14 residues. The CDR3 sequence is CASSDRGPLSGYTF. The CDR3 nucleotides are TGTGCCAGCAGCGACAGGGGGCCCCTTAGTGGCTACACCTTC.

CDR3 protein: CASSLGLGSRRPEQYF. As DNA, the CDR3 is TGCGCCAGCAGCTTGGGTCTAGGCTCCAGAAGGCCCGAGCAGTACTTC. The chain recombines TRBV5-1 with TRBJ2-7; D not certain. This CDR3 comprises 16 residues. Looked up from germline, CDR1 is SGHRS and CDR2 is YFSETQ. V lost 0 bases and J 6 bases, leaving 19 bases between the germline ends. Using reference TRBV5-1 and TRBJ2-7 for the parts outside the CDR3, the full variable domain is KAGVTQTPRYLIKTRGQQVTLSCSPISGHRSVSWYQQTPGQGLQFLFEYFSETQRNKGNFPGRFSGRQFSNSRSEMNVSTLELGDSALYLCASSLGLGSRRPEQYFGPGTRLTVT.

V and J are TRBV19 and TRBJ2-7; the match to TRBD1 covers 8 bases. CDR1 and CDR2 from the germline V gene are LNHDA and SQIVND (reference sequence). Trimming removed 5 bases from V and 0 bases from J; junction bases left unmatched: 12. The CDR3 is 17 residues long. DNA of the CDR3: TGTGCCAGTAGTCTATCCTTCGGACAGGGACTCTCCTACGAGCAGTACTTC. The encoded protein is CASSLSFGQGLSYEQYF.

The rearrangement joins TRBV6-1 to TRBJ1-6; D unresolved. Trimming stripped 7 bases from V and 5 bases from J, with 3 bases between. CDR3 length: 11 amino acids. Looked up from germline, CDR1 is MNHNS and CDR2 is SASEGT. CDR3 DNA: TGTGCCAGCACGGATAATTCACCCCTCCACTTT. Its protein product is CASTDNSPLHF.

The genes are TRBV5-1 and TRBJ1-2; maybe TRBD1 (5 bases). The germline V gene has CDR1 SGHRS and CDR2 YFSETQ. Trimming took off 3 bases at V and 8 bases at J, with 14 bases between the two ends. The CDR3 runs to 13 residues. The CDR3 DNA sequence: TGCGCCAGCAGCTCCGGACAATCAAGCGGCTACACCTTC. It yields the protein CASSSGQSSGYTF.

The genes are TRBV5-1 and TRBJ1-1; the D is unclear. Germline CDR1 reads SGHRS; CDR2 reads YFSETQ. With 5 bases removed from V and 4 bases from J, the gap between germline ends came to 15 bases. CDR3 size: 14 residues. This CDR3 reads CASRAYGEVTEAFF. In DNA form, the CDR3 reads TGCGCCAGCAGGGCTTATGGGGAGGTCACTGAAGCTTTCTTT.

The CDR3 sequence is CASSLEGARTEAFF. The CDR3, as DNA: TGTGCCAGCAGCTTAGAGGGGGCGCGCACTGAAGCTTTCTTT. This chain links TRBV7-2 with TRBJ1-1, with 7 bases fitting TRBD1. CDR1 is SGHTA, CDR2 FQGNSA, per germline. The CDR3 length is 14 residues. The V and J ends lost 1 base and 4 bases, in that order; junction bases with no gene match: 3. The full variable domain, with the rest looked up from reference TRBV7-2 and TRBJ1-1, is GAGVSQSPSNKVTEKGKDVELRCDPISGHTALYWYRQSLGQGLEFLIYFQGNSAPDKSGLPSDRFSAERTGGSVSTLTIQRTQQEDSAVYLCASSLEGARTEAFFGQGTRLTVV.

The chain combines TRBV14 with TRBJ2-5; unclear D gene. The V end lost 2 bases, the J end lost 6 bases, and 7 bases lay between the germline ends. This CDR3 region has 12 residues. Germline CDR1 SGHDN, CDR2 FVKESK. Here the CDR3 DNA reads TGTGCCAGCAGCCAATTAAGCAAGACCCAGTACTTC. Translation gives CASSQLSKTQYF.

CDR3: CASSYLRAGRGTDTQYF. The CDR3 DNA follows: TGTGCCAGCAGCTACCTCAGAGCGGGGAGGGGCACAGATACGCAGTATTTT. The chain links TRBV7-6 to TRBJ2-3, with 7 nucleotides matching TRBD2. After removal of 4 bases from V and 1 base from J, the junction contained 11 bases not matched to a gene. The CDR3 length is 17 residues. The germline CDR1 and CDR2 sequences are SGHVS and FNYEAQ.

The chain uses TRBV7-3 and TRBJ1-1; tentatively, D is TRBD1 (5 bases). V was cut by 6 bases and J by 4 bases, with 15 bases left in between. Germline lookup yields CDR1 SGHTA and CDR2 FQGTGA. The CDR3 is 14 residues long. The CDR3 DNA is TGTGCCAGCAGTTATCAGGGATACAGCACTGAAGCTTTCTTT. The encoded protein is CASSYQGYSTEAFF.

The rearrangement joins TRBV5-6 to TRBJ2-4; TRBD1 matches 8 bases. Trimming at V came to 4 bases and at J to 6 bases, leaving 6 bases not matched to a gene. CDR1 is SGHDT and CDR2 is YYEEEE in the germline V gene. The CDR3 loop spans 14 amino acids. The CDR3 region has the DNA TGTGCCAGCAGCGAGGTTGGACAGGGAAACATTCAGTACTTC. This encodes CASSEVGQGNIQYF.

The chain is built from TRBV4-3 and TRBJ1-2, with D uncertain. V lost 1 base and J lost 7, with 16 bases in between. The CDR3 has 15 residues. CDR1 and CDR2 from the germline V gene are LGHNA and YSLEER. CDR3 coding DNA: TGCGCCAGCAGCCAAGTCCCCAGGCAGCAATCTGGCTACACCTTC. Its translation is CASSQVPRQQSGYTF.